A single sample gave rise to the 15 T cell receptor beta chains below, sequenced in a study of T cell responses to AZD1222 COVID-19 vaccine. Using immunoSEQ multiplex PCR, the repertoire was profiled, and TCRdb retains in-frame clones only, with some absent. The data contain 90,000 to 120,000 clones, around nine tenths of them seen just once; the ten biggest clones take up 3.3%. Sequenced material: peripheral blood, taken 28 days after the second dose of the MenACWY control vaccine. Receptor source: an adult who received the MenACWY meningococcal vaccine as a control.

J is TRBJ2-3 and V is TRBV7-2; 12 nucleotides line up with TRBD2. CDR3 length: 17 residues. The trim removed 3 bases at V and 1 base at J, leaving 5 bases unmatched. Germline CDR1 reads SGHTA; CDR2 reads FQGNSA. The CDR3 region is CASSFRLAGAGTDTQYF. The CDR3 DNA is TGTGCCAGCAGCTTCCGACTAGCGGGGGCCGGCACAGATACGCAGTATTTT.

This clone has just one count. V and J are TRBV5-1 and TRBJ2-3, with TRBD2 as a possible D gene (5 bases). The ends were cut back, 2 bases at V and 3 bases at J, with 10 bases in the middle. Germline CDR1 reads SGHRS; CDR2 reads YFSETQ. The CDR3 has 14 amino acids. The CDR3 loop reads CASSFTGTTDTQYF. CDR3 nucleotide sequence: TGCGCCAGCAGCTTTACGGGAACTACAGATACGCAGTATTTT. Using reference TRBV5-1 and TRBJ2-3 for the parts outside the CDR3, the full variable domain is KAGVTQTPRYLIKTRGQQVTLSCSPISGHRSVSWYQQTPGQGLQFLFEYFSETQRNKGNFPGRFSGRQFSNSRSEMNVSTLELGDSALYLCASSFTGTTDTQYFGPGTRLTVL.

The chain couples TRBV19 to TRBJ2-2; TRBD1 or TRBD2 may be the D gene (6 bases each). Germline CDR1 LNHDA, CDR2 SQIVND (reference sequence). V was cut by 3 bases and J by 7 bases, with 15 bases left in between. This CDR3 has 15 residues. The CDR3 nucleotides are TGTGCCAGTAGTATGGACGGGGGCGGAATCGGGGAGCTGTTTTTT. Protein sequence: CASSMDGGGIGELFF.

V and J are TRBV24-1 and TRBJ2-5, with TRBD1 matching over 9 bases. CDR3 length: 14 residues. The ends lost 3 bases at V and 5 bases at J; junction bases unmatched: 3. The germline V gene encodes CDR1 KGHDR and CDR2 SFDVKD. Here the CDR3 reads CATSDRTGAETQYF. CDR3 in DNA: TGTGCCACCAGTGATCGGACAGGGGCGGAGACCCAGTACTTC.

The chain is built from TRBV6-5 and TRBJ1-4; D is unresolved. Germline values: CDR1 MNHEY, CDR2 SVGAGI. V was shortened by 6 bases and J by 9 bases, with 8 bases between the two germline ends. The length of the CDR3 is 11 residues. In DNA form, the CDR3 reads TGTGCCAGCAGACACGGGCAAAAACTGTTTTTT. Translation: CASRHGQKLFF.

V and J are TRBV18 and TRBJ1-4; D is possibly TRBD1 (6 bases). Germline CDR1 is KGHSH and CDR2 is LQKENI. This CDR3 spans 17 amino acids. The ends were cut back, 1 base at V and 2 bases at J, with 14 bases in the middle. The CDR3 nucleotides are TGTGCCAGCTCACCACAAGTGCAGGGGTCCACTAATGAAAAACTGTTTTTT. It is translated as CASSPQVQGSTNEKLFF.

J is TRBJ2-7 and V is TRBV9; D tentatively fits TRBD1 or TRBD2 (7 bases each). The CDR3 is 15 amino acids. Trimming shortened V by 4 bases and J by 7 bases, and 21 bases separated the two germline ends. The germline CDR1 and CDR2 sequences are SGDLS and YYNGEE. The chain's CDR3 is CASSSSPGGGEEQYF. CDR3 nucleotides: TGTGCCAGCAGCTCCTCCCCAGGGGGGGGCGAAGAGCAGTACTTC.

This chain links TRBV3-1 (or the pseudogene TRBV3-2) with TRBJ2-2; TRBD1 matches 10 bases. The CDR3 totals 17 residues. Germline-derived CDR1 and CDR2 are LGHDT and YNNKEL (reference sequence). Unmatched junction bases numbered 7, after V lost 4 bases and J lost 2 bases. The CDR3 coding sequence is TGTGCCAGCAGCCCCTGGGACAGGGGCCGAAACACCGGGGAGCTGTTTTTT. This encodes CASSPWDRGRNTGELFF.

This clone showed up just once. The V call is TRBV11-3, the J call TRBJ2-5, with a possible D match to TRBD2 (5 bases). CDR3 size: 15 residues. Germline V lookup: CDR1 SGHNT, CDR2 YENEEA. V shed 1 base and J shed 4 bases, with 13 bases lying between them. CDR3 DNA: TGTGCCAGCAGCTTAGTCTCAGGAGAGGGAGAGACCCAGTACTTC. Its translation is CASSLVSGEGETQYF. The full variable domain, with the rest looked up from reference TRBV11-3 and TRBJ2-5, is EAGVVQSPRYKIIEKKQPVAFWCNPISGHNTLYWYLQNLGQGPELLIRYENEEAVDDSQLPKDRFSAERLKGVDSTLKIQPAELGDSAVYLCASSLVSGEGETQYFGPGTRLLVL.

The sample holds one count of this clone. The CDR3 nucleotides are TGTGCCAGCAGTGAAGTCCCCCGCAGCTACACTGAAGCTTTCTTT. Residues: CASSEVPRSYTEAFF. V usage is TRBV2 and J usage is TRBJ1-1; the D is unclear. The ends were cut back, 1 base at V and 3 bases at J, with 12 bases in the middle. CDR1 is SNHLY, CDR2 FYNNEI, per germline. This CDR3 comprises 15 residues. The whole variable domain, remainder taken from reference TRBV2 and TRBJ1-1, is EPEVTQTPSHQVTQMGQEVILRCVPISNHLYFYWYRQILGQKVEFLVSFYNNEISEKSEIFDDQFSVERPDGSNFTLKIRSTKLEDSAMYFCASSEVPRSYTEAFFGQGTRLTVV.

This chain uses TRBV7-2 with TRBJ2-3; D remains unclear. Germline V gene sequence: CDR1 SGHTA, CDR2 FQGNSA. Trimming took off 7 bases at V and 2 bases at J, with 10 bases between the two ends. CDR3 length: 13 amino acids. The DNA of the CDR3 is TGTGCCAGCACCCTCATCAACACAGATACGCAGTATTTT. Its translation: CASTLINTDTQYF. Full variable domain (rest looked up from reference TRBV7-2 and TRBJ2-3): GAGVSQSPSNKVTEKGKDVELRCDPISGHTALYWYRQSLGQGLEFLIYFQGNSAPDKSGLPSDRFSAERTGGSVSTLTIQRTQQEDSAVYLCASTLINTDTQYFGPGTRLTVL.

The V and J genes are TRBV5-1 and TRBJ2-5; possible D gene TRBD1, 5 bases. This CDR3 spans 13 amino acids. V was trimmed by 4 bases and J by 3 bases, leaving 10 bases between them. Germline-derived CDR1 and CDR2 are SGHRS and YFSETQ. CDR3: CASSNPTEETQYF. Here the CDR3 DNA reads TGCGCCAGCAGCAACCCGACAGAAGAGACCCAGTACTTC.

The rearrangement links TRBV18 to TRBJ2-2; no clear D. The V gene's germline CDR1 is KGHSH and CDR2 LQKENI. With 3 bases removed from V and 2 bases from J, the gap between germline ends came to 13 bases. The CDR3 extends over 16 amino acids. This CDR3 reads CASSPAAAGNTGELFF. CDR3 coding DNA: TGTGCCAGCTCACCCGCTGCGGCTGGAAACACCGGGGAGCTGTTTTTT.

The chain couples TRBV28 to TRBJ2-3; 10 bases align to TRBD2. From germline, CDR1 is MDHEN and CDR2 SYDVKM. V lost 4 bases to trimming and J lost 5 bases; unmatched junction nucleotides: 9. The CDR3 has 16 residues. The CDR3 spells CASSSRAGGRVDTQYF. The CDR3 DNA reads TGTGCCAGCAGTTCAAGAGCGGGGGGGCGGGTAGATACGCAGTATTTT.

In nucleotides, the CDR3 is TGTGCCAGCAGCAAAGACGGGGATGGGTGCTATGGCTACACCTTC. Amino acid sequence: CASSKDGDGCYGYTF. The gene calls are TRBV21-1 and TRBJ1-2. TRBV21-1 is deemed a pseudogene. CDR3 length: 15 residues.